The clone carrying this T cell receptor beta chain was observed a handful of times. The antigen is not known. V was clipped by 4 bases and J by 2 bases; unmatched bases: 3. The CDR3 consists of 14 residues. In germline, CDR1 is MNHEY, CDR2 SMNVEV (reference sequence). This entry comes from a study of graft-versus-host responses after intestinal transplantation. As for the study in general: As for transplant type, recipients had multivisceral, liver-intestinal, or isolated intestinal grafts.

TCRdb's table, derived via immunoSEQ multiplex PCR, lists solely in-frame clones and lacks some. The data contain about 31,000 clones, just under 85% of them seen just once; the ten biggest clones take up approximately 20%. Points from the study as a whole: GvH clones occurred in recipient marrow; some first appeared in ileum or blood. Levels of circulating GvH clones at their peak were associated with early post-transplant HvG declines. Subjects displaying graft-donor T cell macrochimerism possessed elevated graft-versus-host to host-versus-graft clonal ratios inside allografts.

V usage is TRBV27 and J usage is TRBJ2-7, with 9 bases that match TRBD1. This receptor was taken from a human donor who received an intestinal transplant. Sequencing was performed on unstimulated CD8+ T cells sorted from spleen or lymph node cells, taken before intestinal transplant. The chain's CDR3 is CASSWGTGPYEQYF. CDR3 coding DNA: TGTGCCAGCAGTTGGGGGACAGGGCCCTACGAGCAGTACTTC.